The clone carrying this TCR beta chain has more than one count but fewer than ten. What it recognizes is unknown. The sample originates from a study of OX40 agonist ivuxolimab in advanced cancers. At the level of the study: Melanoma, hepatocellular carcinoma, head and neck or renal cell cancer occurred in dose-escalation patients.

Points from the study as a whole: Fewer expanded clones were found on average in CD4+ than in CD8+ T cells.

CDR1 is SGHRS and CDR2 is YFSETQ in the germline V gene. CDR3 length: 14 residues. The V and J ends lost 5 bases and 4 bases, in that order; junction bases with no gene match: 7. Only in-frame clones appear in the TCRdb table, and some are missing; sequencing was by immunoSEQ multiplex PCR. The sample includes roughly 110,000 clones, 85% to 95% seen only once; the top ten take 1% to 1.5%. This TCR came from an adult with an advanced solid tumor such as melanoma, head and neck, liver or kidney cancer. This chain connects TRBV5-1 to TRBJ2-3; 7 bases map to TRBD2. This sample comprised CD4+ or CD8+ T cells sorted from blood, obtained in a trial of the OX40 agonist ivuxolimab. For the CDR3, the DNA is TGCGCCAGCAGTACTGCGGGAGCTCCAGATACGCAGTATTTT. Its translation: CASSTAGAPDTQYF.